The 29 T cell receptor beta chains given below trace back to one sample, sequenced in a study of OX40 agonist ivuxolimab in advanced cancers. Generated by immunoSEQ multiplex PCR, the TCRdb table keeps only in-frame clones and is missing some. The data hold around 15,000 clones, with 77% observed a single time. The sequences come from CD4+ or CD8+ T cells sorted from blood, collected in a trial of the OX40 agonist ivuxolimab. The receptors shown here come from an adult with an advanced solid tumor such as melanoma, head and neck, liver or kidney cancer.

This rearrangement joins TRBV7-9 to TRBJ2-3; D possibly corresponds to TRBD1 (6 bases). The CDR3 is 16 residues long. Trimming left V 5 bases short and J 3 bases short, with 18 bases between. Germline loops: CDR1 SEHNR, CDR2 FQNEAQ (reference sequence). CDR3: CASSPLLIQGTDTQYF. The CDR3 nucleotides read TGTGCCAGCAGCCCACTACTTATACAGGGAACAGATACGCAGTATTTT.

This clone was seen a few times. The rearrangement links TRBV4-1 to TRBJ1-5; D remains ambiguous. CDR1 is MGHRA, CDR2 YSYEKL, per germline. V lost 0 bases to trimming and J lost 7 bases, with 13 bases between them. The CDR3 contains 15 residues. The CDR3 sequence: CASSQDRALAQPQHF. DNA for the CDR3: TGCGCCAGCAGCCAAGATAGGGCTTTGGCACAGCCCCAGCATTTT.

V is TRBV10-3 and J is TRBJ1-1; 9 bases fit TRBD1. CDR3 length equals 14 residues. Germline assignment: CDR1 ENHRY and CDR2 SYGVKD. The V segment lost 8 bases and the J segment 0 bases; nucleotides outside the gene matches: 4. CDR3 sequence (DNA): TGTGCCATCTCCGGACAGGGGATGAACACTGAAGCTTTCTTT. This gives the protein CAISGQGMNTEAFF.

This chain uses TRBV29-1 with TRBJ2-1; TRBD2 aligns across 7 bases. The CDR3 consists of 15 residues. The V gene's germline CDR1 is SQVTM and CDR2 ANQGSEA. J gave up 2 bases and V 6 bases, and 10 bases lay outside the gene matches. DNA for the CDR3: TGCAGCGTCCCCCCCCCAGGACTAGCCTACAATGAGCAGTTCTTC. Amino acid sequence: CSVPPPGLAYNEQFF.

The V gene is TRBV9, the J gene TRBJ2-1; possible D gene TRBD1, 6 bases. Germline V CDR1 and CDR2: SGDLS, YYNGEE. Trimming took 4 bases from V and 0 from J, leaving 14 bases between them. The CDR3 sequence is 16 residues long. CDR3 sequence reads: CASSPRTGSSYNEQFF. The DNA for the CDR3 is TGTGCCAGCAGCCCTCGCACAGGGAGCTCCTACAATGAGCAGTTCTTC. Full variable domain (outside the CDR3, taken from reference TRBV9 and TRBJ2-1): DSGVTQTPKHLITATGQRVTLRCSPRSGDLSVYWYQQSLDQGLQFLIQYYNGEERAKGNILERFSAQQFPDLHSELNLSSLELGDSALYFCASSPRTGSSYNEQFFGPGTRLTVL.

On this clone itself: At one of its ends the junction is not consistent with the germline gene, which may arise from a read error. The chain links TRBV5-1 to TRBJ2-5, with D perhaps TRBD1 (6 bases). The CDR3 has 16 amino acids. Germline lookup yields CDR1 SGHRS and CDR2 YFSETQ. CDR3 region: CASSLVPGTSQVTQYF. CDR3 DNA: TGCGCCAGCAGCTTGGTCCCCGGGACAAGTCAAGTGACCCAGTACTTC.

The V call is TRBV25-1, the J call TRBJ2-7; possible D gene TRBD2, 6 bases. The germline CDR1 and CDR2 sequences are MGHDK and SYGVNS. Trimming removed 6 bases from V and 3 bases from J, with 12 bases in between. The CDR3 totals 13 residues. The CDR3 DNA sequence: TGTGCCAGCAGGTGGGGCGGGAACTACGAGCAGTACTTC. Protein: CASRWGGNYEQYF.

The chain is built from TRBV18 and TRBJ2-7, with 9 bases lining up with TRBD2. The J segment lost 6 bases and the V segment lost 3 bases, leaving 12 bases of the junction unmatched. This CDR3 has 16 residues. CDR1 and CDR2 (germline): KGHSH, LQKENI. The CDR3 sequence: CASSPPNRAGGFEQYF. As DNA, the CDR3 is TGTGCCAGCTCACCGCCCAACCGAGCGGGAGGTTTCGAGCAGTACTTC.

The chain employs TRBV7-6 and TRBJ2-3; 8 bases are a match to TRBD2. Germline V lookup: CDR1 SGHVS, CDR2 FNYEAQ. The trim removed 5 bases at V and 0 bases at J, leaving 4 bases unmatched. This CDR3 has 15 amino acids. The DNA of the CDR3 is TGTGCCAGCAGCCCCTTAGCGGGGAGCACAGATACGCAGTATTTT. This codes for CASSPLAGSTDTQYF. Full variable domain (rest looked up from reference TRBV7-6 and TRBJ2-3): GAGVSQSPRYKVTKRGQDVALRCDPISGHVSLYWYRQALGQGPEFLTYFNYEAQQDKSGLPNDRFSAERPEGSISTLTIQRTEQRDSAMYRCASSPLAGSTDTQYFGPGTRLTVL.

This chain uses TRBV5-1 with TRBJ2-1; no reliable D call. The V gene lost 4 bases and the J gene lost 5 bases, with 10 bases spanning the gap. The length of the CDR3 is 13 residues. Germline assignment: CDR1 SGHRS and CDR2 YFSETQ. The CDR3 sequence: CASSGSTDNEQFF. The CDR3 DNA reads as TGCGCCAGCAGCGGATCTACGGACAATGAGCAGTTCTTC. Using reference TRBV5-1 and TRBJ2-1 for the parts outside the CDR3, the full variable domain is KAGVTQTPRYLIKTRGQQVTLSCSPISGHRSVSWYQQTPGQGLQFLFEYFSETQRNKGNFPGRFSGRQFSNSRSEMNVSTLELGDSALYLCASSGSTDNEQFFGPGTRLTVL.

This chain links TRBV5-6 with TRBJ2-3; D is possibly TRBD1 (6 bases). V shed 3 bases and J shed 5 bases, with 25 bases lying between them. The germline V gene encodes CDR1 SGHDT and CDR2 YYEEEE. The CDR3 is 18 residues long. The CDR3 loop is CASSSNLFRDTDGDTQYF. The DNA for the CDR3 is TGTGCCAGCAGCTCCAACTTGTTCCGGGACACGGACGGAGATACGCAGTATTTT.

The CDR3 spells CASQKEVHTEAFF. DNA for the CDR3: TGCGCCAGCCAGAAGGAGGTTCACACTGAAGCTTTCTTT. The chain uses TRBV5-1 and TRBJ1-1, with D hard to call. CDR1 and CDR2 (germline): SGHRS, YFSETQ. V was trimmed by 7 bases and J by 3 bases, leaving 13 bases between them. This CDR3 contains 13 residues.

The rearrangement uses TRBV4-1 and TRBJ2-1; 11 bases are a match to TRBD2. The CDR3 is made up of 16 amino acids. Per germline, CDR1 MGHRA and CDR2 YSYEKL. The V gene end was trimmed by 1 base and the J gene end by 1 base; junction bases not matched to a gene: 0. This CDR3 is CASSQGTSGSYNEQFF. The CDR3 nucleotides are TGCGCCAGCAGCCAAGGGACTAGCGGGTCCTACAATGAGCAGTTCTTC.

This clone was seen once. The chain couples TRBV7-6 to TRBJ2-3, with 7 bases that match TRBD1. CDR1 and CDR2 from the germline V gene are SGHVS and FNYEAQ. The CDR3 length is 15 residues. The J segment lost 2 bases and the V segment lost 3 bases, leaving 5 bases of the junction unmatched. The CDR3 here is CASSFTGDPTDTQYF. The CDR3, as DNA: TGTGCCAGCAGCTTTACAGGGGACCCCACAGATACGCAGTATTTT.

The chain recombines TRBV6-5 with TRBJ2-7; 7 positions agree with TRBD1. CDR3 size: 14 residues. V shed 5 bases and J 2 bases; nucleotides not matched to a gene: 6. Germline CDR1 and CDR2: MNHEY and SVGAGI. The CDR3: CASSHRDRPYEQYF. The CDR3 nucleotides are TGTGCCAGCAGTCACCGGGACAGACCCTACGAGCAGTACTTC.

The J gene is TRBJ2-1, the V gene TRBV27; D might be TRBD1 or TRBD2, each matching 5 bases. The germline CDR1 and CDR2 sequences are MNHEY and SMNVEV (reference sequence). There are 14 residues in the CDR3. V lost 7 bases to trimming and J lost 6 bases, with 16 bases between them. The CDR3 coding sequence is TGTGCCAGCACCCCCGGGCGTGGGGGCAATGAGCAGTTCTTC. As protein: CASTPGRGGNEQFF.

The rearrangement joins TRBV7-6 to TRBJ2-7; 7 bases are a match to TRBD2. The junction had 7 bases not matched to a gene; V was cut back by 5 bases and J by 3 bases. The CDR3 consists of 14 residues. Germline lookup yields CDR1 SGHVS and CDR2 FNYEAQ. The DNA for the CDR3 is TGTGCCAGCAGCCCGCGGGAGACGGACTACGAGCAGTACTTC. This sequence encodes CASSPRETDYEQYF. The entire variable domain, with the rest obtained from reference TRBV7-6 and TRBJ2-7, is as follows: GAGVSQSPRYKVTKRGQDVALRCDPISGHVSLYWYRQALGQGPEFLTYFNYEAQQDKSGLPNDRFSAERPEGSISTLTIQRTEQRDSAMYRCASSPRETDYEQYFGPGTRLTVT.

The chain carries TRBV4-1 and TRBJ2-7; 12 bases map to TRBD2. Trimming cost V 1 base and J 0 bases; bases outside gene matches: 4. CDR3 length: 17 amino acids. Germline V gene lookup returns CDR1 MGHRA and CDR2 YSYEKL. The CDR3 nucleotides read TGCGCCAGCAGCCAAGCGACTAGCGGGAGATTCTCCTACGAGCAGTACTTC. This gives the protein CASSQATSGRFSYEQYF.

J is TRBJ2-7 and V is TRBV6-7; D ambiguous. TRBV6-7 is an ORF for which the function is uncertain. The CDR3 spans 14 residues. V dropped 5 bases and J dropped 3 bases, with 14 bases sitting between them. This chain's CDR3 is CASSNPRCSYEQYF. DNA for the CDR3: TGTGCCAGCAGTAACCCCCGCTGCAGCTACGAGCAGTACTTC.

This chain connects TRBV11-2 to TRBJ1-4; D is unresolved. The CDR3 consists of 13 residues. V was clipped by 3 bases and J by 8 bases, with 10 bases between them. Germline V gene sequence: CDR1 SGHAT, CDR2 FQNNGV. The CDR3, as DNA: TGTGCCAGCAGCTTCGGGGTTGGGGAAAAACTGTTTTTT. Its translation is CASSFGVGEKLFF.

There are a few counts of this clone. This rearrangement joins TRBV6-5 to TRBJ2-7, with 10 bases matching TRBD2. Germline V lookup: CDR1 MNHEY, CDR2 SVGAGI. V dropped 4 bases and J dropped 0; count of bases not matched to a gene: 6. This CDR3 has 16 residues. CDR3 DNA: TGTGCCAGCAGTTTCTACCTAGCGGGGGCCTCCTACGAGCAGTACTTC. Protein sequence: CASSFYLAGASYEQYF.

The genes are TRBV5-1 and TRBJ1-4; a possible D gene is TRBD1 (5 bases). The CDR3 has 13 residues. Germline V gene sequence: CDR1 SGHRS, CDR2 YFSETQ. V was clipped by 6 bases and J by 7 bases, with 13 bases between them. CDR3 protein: CASKEFGGEKLFF. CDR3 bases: TGCGCCAGCAAGGAATTTGGGGGTGAAAAACTGTTTTTT.

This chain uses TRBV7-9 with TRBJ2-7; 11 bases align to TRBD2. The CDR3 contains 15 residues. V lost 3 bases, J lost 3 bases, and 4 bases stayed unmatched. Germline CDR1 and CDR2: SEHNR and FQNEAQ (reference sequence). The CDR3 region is CASSFETSGIYEQYF. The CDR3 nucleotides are TGTGCCAGCAGCTTTGAGACTAGCGGGATCTACGAGCAGTACTTC.

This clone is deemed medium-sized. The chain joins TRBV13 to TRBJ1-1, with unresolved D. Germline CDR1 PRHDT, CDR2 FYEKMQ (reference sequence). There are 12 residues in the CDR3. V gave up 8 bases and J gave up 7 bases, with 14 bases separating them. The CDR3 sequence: CASQMSGNEAFF. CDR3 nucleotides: TGTGCCAGCCAAATGTCGGGTAATGAAGCTTTCTTT.

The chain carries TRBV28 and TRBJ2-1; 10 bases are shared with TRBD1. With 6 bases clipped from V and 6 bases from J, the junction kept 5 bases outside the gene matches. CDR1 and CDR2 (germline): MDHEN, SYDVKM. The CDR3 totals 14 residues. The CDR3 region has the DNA TGTGCCAGCAGCCCGGGACAGGGGATCAATGAGCAGTTCTTC. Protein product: CASSPGQGINEQFF.

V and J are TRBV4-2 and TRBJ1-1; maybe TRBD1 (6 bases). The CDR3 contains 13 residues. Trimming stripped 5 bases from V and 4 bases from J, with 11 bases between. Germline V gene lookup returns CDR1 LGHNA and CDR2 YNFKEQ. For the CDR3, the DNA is TGTGCCAGCAGCGAAACAGGGAGCACTGAAGCTTTCTTT. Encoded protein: CASSETGSTEAFF.

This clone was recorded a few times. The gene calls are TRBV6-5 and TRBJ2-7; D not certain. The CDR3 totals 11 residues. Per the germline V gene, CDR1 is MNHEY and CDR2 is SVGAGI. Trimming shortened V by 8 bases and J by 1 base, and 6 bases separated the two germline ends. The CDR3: CASVKSYEQYF. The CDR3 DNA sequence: TGTGCCAGCGTTAAGTCCTACGAGCAGTACTTC.

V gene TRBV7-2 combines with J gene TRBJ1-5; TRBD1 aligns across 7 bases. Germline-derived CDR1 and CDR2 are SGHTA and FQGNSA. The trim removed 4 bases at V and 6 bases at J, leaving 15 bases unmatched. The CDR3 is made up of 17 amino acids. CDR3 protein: CASSSGPYAGGSQPQHF. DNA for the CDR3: TGTGCCAGCAGCTCTGGACCGTACGCAGGGGGAAGTCAGCCCCAGCATTTT.

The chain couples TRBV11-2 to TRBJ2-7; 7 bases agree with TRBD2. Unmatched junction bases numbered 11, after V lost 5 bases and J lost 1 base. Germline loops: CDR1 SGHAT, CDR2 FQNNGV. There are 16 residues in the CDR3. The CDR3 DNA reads TGTGCCAGCAGCCAAGACCAGACTAGCCCTTCCTACGAGCAGTACTTC. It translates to CASSQDQTSPSYEQYF.